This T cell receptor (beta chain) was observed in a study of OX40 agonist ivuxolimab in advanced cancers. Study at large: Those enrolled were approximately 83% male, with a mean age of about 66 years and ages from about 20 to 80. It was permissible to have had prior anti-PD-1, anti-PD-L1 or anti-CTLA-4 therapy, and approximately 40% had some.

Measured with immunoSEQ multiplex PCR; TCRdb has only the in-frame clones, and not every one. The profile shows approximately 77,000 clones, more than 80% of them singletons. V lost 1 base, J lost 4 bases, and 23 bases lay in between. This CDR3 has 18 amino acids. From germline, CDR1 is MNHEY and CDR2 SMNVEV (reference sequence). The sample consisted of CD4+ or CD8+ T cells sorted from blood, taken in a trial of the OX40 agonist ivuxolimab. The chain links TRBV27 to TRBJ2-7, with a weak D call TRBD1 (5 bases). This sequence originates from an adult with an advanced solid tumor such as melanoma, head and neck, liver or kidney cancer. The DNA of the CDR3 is TGTGCCAGCAGTTTATATCTTGGGGCGGTACCGCCAGGTTACGAGCAGTACTTC. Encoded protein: CASSLYLGAVPPGYEQYF.